This paragraph covers one T cell receptor beta chain sequence. Its antigen remains unidentified. The entry originates in a study of CD8+CD57+ T cells in acquired aplastic anemia. Findings and caveats of the study: Researchers report that twenty-nine CD8+ CDR3 sequences appeared in both patients and controls.

Patients sequenced had flow cytometry evidence of CD8+CD57+ cell expansion. Diagnosis of severe acquired aplastic anemia applied to all patients. With 3 bases removed from V and 9 bases from J, the gap between germline ends came to 15 bases. The germline V gene encodes CDR1 MGHDK and CDR2 SYGVNS. This CDR3 contains 13 residues. Genomic DNA served as template for TCR beta VDJ and CDR3 profiling. TCRdb reprocessed the reads with MiXCR, giving one entry per CDR3 protein. The sample includes around 150,000 distinct CDR3 sequences, around half seen only once; the top ten take under 35%. The sequenced sample was sorted CD4+, CD8+, or CD8+CD57+ T cells (not recorded which) from PBMCs. V usage is TRBV25-1 and J usage is TRBJ2-7, with TRBD1 as a possible D gene (6 bases). The TCR was taken from a human donor with aplastic anemia. The CDR3 DNA reads TGTGCCAGCAGTGACGTCGGACAGCGCGGGCAGTACTTC. Translating it yields CASSDVGQRGQYF.